This T cell receptor beta chain was found in a study of naive and memory T cell subsets. Study results and limitations: Over 90% of naive TCR sequences appeared only once after error correction, unlike memory subsets. Especially in CD8 cells, naive repertoires contained a few larger clonotypes, possibly CD45RA-re-expressing memory cells.

Remarks on this clonotype: The antigen remains unidentified.

Separate alpha and beta amplification began at the second PCR step. CD4+ T cell IFNgamma after overnight CMV lysate exposure gave donor CMV status. Cells stained for CD3, CD4, CD8, CD45RA, CD27 and viability were sorted into four CD45RA/CD27 subsets. The CDR3 covers 14 residues. The ends lost 3 bases at V and 3 bases at J; junction bases unmatched: 4. Per the germline V gene, CDR1 is SGHRS and CDR2 is YFSETQ. An equimolar mix of two oligonucleotides served as the beta constant-region primer for TRBC1 and TRBC2. The ligated cDNA underwent four PCR rounds using SP2 and nested alpha and beta constant-region primers. TCRdb used MiXCR to reprocess the UMI-ligation and nested PCR reads, holding one entry per CDR3 protein. In the table there are about 150,000 distinct CDR3 sequences, about 23% of which are singletons.

Sequenced input: naive CD4+ T cells from blood. The receptor's source is a human donor in good health. This rearrangement joins TRBV5-1 to TRBJ2-5; TRBD2 matches 8 bases. As DNA, the CDR3 is TGCGCCAGCAGCTCTGGAGCGGGAGAAGAGACCCAGTACTTC. Its translation: CASSSGAGEETQYF.